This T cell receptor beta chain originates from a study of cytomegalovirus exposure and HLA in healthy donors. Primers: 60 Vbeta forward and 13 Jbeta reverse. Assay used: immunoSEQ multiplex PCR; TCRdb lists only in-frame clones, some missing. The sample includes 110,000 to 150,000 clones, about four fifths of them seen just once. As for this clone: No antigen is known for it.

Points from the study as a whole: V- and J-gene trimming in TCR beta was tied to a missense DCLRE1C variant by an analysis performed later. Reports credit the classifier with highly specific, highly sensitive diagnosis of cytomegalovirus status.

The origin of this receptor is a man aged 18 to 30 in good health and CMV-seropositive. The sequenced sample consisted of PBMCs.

CDR3 DNA: TGTGCCAGCAGTTTATGGGCCACCGGGGAGCTGTTTTTT. Translation: CASSLWATGELFF. This chain links TRBV27 with TRBJ2-2; no clear D. CDR1 is MNHEY, CDR2 SMNVEV, per germline (reference sequence). V was pared by 1 base and J by 4 bases, with 4 bases between. This CDR3 has 13 amino acids.